A single sample is the source of the 5 T cell receptor beta chains below, sequenced in a study of immune characterization of retroperitoneal liposarcoma. TCRdb reanalysed the PCR reads using MiXCR and keeps one entry per CDR3 protein. Of more than 9,000 distinct CDR3 sequences in the sample, around 28% were seen once. The material sequenced was tumor tissue. Receptors were obtained from a female donor with retroperitoneal liposarcoma.

J is TRBJ2-5 and V is TRBV28; 7 bases fit TRBD1. V shed 8 bases and J 0 bases; nucleotides not matched to a gene: 15. Per the germline V gene, CDR1 is MDHEN and CDR2 is SYDVKM. This CDR3 has 17 residues. This chain's CDR3 is CASQVPTGQANQETQYF. Written as DNA, the CDR3 is TGTGCCAGCCAAGTCCCCACCGGACAGGCCAACCAAGAGACCCAGTACTTC.

CDR3 bases: TGTGCCAGCAGTCTCACTCCTGGACTTAACTACGAGCAGTTCTTC. Translated, it gives CASSLTPGLNYEQFF. The rearrangement joins TRBV27 to TRBJ2-1; D possibly corresponds to TRBD2 (5 bases). The CDR3 runs 15 residues. The germline CDR1 and CDR2 sequences are MNHEY and SMNVEV (reference sequence). Trimming stripped 5 bases from V and 10 bases from J, with 21 bases between.

This clonotype showed up many times. The V call is TRBV7-2, the J call TRBJ2-5; 8 bases line up with TRBD2. The J call may be in error: the DNA end matches TRBJ2-7 better. The CDR3 is made up of 17 amino acids. Germline CDR1 and CDR2: SGHTA and FQGNSA. The CDR3 spells CASSPGTSGSRSYEQYF. As DNA, the CDR3 is TGTGCCAGCAGCCCCGGGACCAGCGGGAGTCGATCGTACGAGCAGTACTTC.

V gene TRBV6-1 combines with J gene TRBJ2-1; 9 nucleotides align to TRBD2. The end of the DNA aligns better with TRBJ2-7, so the J call may be wrong. CDR1 MNHNS and CDR2 SASEGT come from the germline V gene. This CDR3 contains 15 residues. As DNA, the CDR3 is TGTGCCAGCACTATAGCGGGGGCGCTCTCCTACGAGCAGTACTTC. Its protein is CASTIAGALSYEQYF.

The chain links TRBV7-8 to TRBJ2-3; D gene unclear. This CDR3 contains 13 residues. V lost 5 bases and J lost 6, with 12 bases in between. Per the germline V gene, CDR1 is SGHVS and CDR2 is FQNEAQ. The CDR3 spells CASSARLGDTQYF. The CDR3 coding sequence is TGTGCCAGCAGCGCCCGCCTTGGGGATACGCAGTATTTT.